A single TCR beta chain is shown here with its context. This receptor's antigen is unknown. Per-nucleotide qualities are absent, and no much larger clonotype sits a single base away. The data were taken from a study of human T cells and chemical hapten exposure (dated by TCRdb to 2020 to 2022). Describing the broader study: For sensitization, 2% DPC in acetone was applied to a 2 cm by 2 cm area of upper inner arm skin. The libraries were sequenced as a pool, and the TCR yield per sample differed mostly because of small variations in library volumes within the pool. The mostly female patient cohort included alopecia areata with under or over 50% scalp involvement, alopecia totalis and alopecia universalis. Patch testing was performed on the upper back with Finn chambers containing 0.01% DPC, and the patch tests were scored after 6 days according to International Contact Dermatitis Research Group standards. For TCR sequencing, blood came from twenty-nine alopecia patients at anywhere from one to four time points (pre-sensitization, 2, 6 and 24 weeks). Throughout the approximately 26-week study period, patients were also given weekly therapeutic DPC doses on the scalp. Blood was sampled from patients pre-sensitization (week 0) and at 2, 6 and about 24 weeks after DPC sensitization. The study tracked peripheral blood TCR repertoire changes in vivo during primary and secondary sensitization to the hapten diphenylcyclopropenone (DPC) in alopecia patients.

From a lookup of the germline V gene, CDR1 and CDR2 are LGHNA and YSLEER. Spanning cysteine to phenylalanine, the CDR3 consists of 15 amino acids. Only the CDR3 DNA stays, 45 bases, in frame from base 1. At the junction V is shortened by 3 bases and J by 5 bases; bases outside the gene matches: 6. Overall study results and their limits: Expanded TCRs formed significantly more large CDR3 similarity clusters than pre-sensitization or healthy control sets, consistent with antigen-driven responses. Because all patients had alopecia, a presumed autoimmune disease, the immune response of the patients might differ from that of healthy individuals. Repeated subsampling changed both the strength of the expansion versus patch-test correlation and the threshold at which the correlation became significant. The number of TCRs above 1 in 1000 frequency did not change with DPC sensitization; there was no evidence of global repertoire structure alterations. The number of PT1 expanded TCRs positively correlated with patch test score, significant at thresholds 8, 16 and 32 but not 4.

According to the study, the label for this sample's time point signals: pre-sensitization, week 0. The sample's treatment or condition label is to be understood as: therapeutic diphenylcyclopropenone sensitization with weekly scalp DPC. At each patch-test visit, blood was drawn before the patch test was applied. To be eligible, patients had to be aged 18 to 70, diagnosed with alopecia and judged suitable for DPC therapy, while pregnant patients were excluded. Total RNA was extracted from unfractionated whole blood that had been collected in Tempus Blood RNA tubes. The library was made by RACE. Sequenced on a NextSeq 500. During library preparation, unique molecular identifiers were attached to individual cDNA molecules so that TCRs could be counted in a quantitative, reproducible way. For every blood RNA sample, sequencing covered both the TCR alpha and TCR beta chains. On the authors' methods: Samples had a median of approximately 93,000 TCRs, with a range from about 23,224 to 750,000. The Decombinator software suite was used to annotate V, J and CDR3 in the TCR reads. Every sample was subsampled to the same number of TCRs (28,000) for the PS versus PT1 abundance plots. TCRs were defined as expanded if absent before sensitization and observed at least eight times at the 2-week time point. TCRdb redid the processing of the public reads, applying fastp at Q25 and MiXCR, and retained in-frame beta chains. All rows with the same CDR3 protein become a single entry with the most common DNA and genes. TCRdb, not the authors, supplied the V and J calls. The sample table holds around 380,000 distinct CDR3 sequences, of which around 5.5% were seen once. The ten largest clones capture around 8.8% of the sample.

This specimen consisted of whole blood, obtained in connection with sensitization to the hapten diphenylcyclopropenone (DPC). This clonotype originated in a woman between 18 and 29 years old with alopecia areata. Some clones in this sample may be carry-over from other donors' samples. In this chain, TRBV4-3 is recombined with TRBJ1-2; 10 central nucleotides agree with TRBD1. CDR3 protein: CASSQVTGGAYGYTF. At the DNA level, the sequence is TGCGCCAGCAGCCAGGTGACAGGGGGCGCGTATGGCTACACCTTC.